This T cell receptor beta chain emerged from a study of blood T cells in healthy people across ages. Study background: Capturing about one barcoded beta molecule per two T cells was achieved by template switching. General study findings and limits: Versus aged donors, long-lived donors had higher diversity and more naive CD4+ cells.

V shed 5 bases and J shed 2 bases, with 13 bases lying between them. Germline V gene sequence: CDR1 MNHEY, CDR2 SVGEGT. The CDR3 runs to 15 residues. Next came a second PCR, run for roughly 6 to 11 cycles, which used a sample-barcoded 5' primer along with a J-beta primer mix. A single record per CDR3 protein comes from TCRdb applying MiXCR to the 5' RACE reads. The sample includes more than 650,000 distinct CDR3 sequences, approximately 21% of them seen just once. Isolating PBMCs gave at least 6 million of these cells per sample. This clonotype appeared a few times. Its specificity is unknown. Sequenced input: blood. The sequence was collected from a man in his sixties or seventies in good health. V gene TRBV6-2 or TRBV6-3 combines with J gene TRBJ2-1; the D gene is possibly TRBD2 (5 bases). CDR3 nucleotides: TGTGCCAGCAGTCTGGACTGGGAAGCCTACAATGAGCAGTTCTTC. Amino acid sequence: CASSLDWEAYNEQFF.